These T cell receptor beta chains were read from a single sample in a study of T cell responses to AZD1222 COVID-19 vaccine. TCRdb's copy holds only in-frame clones and misses some; the assay was immunoSEQ multiplex PCR. The table records tens of thousands of clones, approximately 91% of them present only once. This sample comprised peripheral blood, obtained 28 days after the second AZD1222 dose. The source is an adult who received the AZD1222 COVID-19 vaccine. CDR3s include the opening cysteine and the closing phenylalanine or tryptophan. A D gene is named only where the DNA matches it firmly. Clone size is not always given. Where it is, it says once, few, many or a class for expanded clones.

>TRBV18|-|TRBJ2-1|-
TGTGCCAGCTCACCACCGTCGGTAGCGGCCTACAATGAGCAGTTCTTC
CASSPPSVAAYNEQFF
>TRBV2|-|TRBJ2-5|-
TGTGCCAGCAGTGGGGGCGGTGGAGAGACCCAGTACTTC
CASSGGGGETQYF
>TRBV10-3|-|TRBJ2-2|-
TGTGCCATCAGTTCAACACAGGGCCCAAAAACCACCGGGGAGCTGTTTTTT
CAISSTQGPKTTGELFF
>TRBV6-4|TRBD2|TRBJ2-1|once
TGTGCCAGCAGTGACACTTTAGCGGGGGGGCCATACAATGAGCAGTTCTTC
CASSDTLAGGPYNEQFF
>TRBV3-1/TRBV3-2|-|TRBJ1-1|-
TGTGCCAGCAGCGTTGATGGACGGTGGTACACTGAAGCTTTCTTT
CASSVDGRWYTEAFF
>TRBV6-5|TRBD2|TRBJ2-1|-
TGTGCCAGCATCCTACTAGCGGGGACATACAATGAGCAGTTCTTC
CASILLAGTYNEQFF
>TRBV6-5|TRBD2|TRBJ2-1|few
TGTGCCAGCAGTTACTCTGGCGGGGGGGCCTACAATGAGCAGTTCTTC
CASSYSGGGAYNEQFF
>TRBV29-1|TRBD2|TRBJ2-7|-
TGCAGCGCTGGGGGAGGGTTAACCTACGAGCAGTACTTC
CSAGGGLTYEQYF
>TRBV2|-|TRBJ1-3|-
TGTGCCAGCAACTTCAGGGGTGCTGGAAACACCATATATTTT
CASNFRGAGNTIYF
>TRBV18|-|TRBJ2-5|few
TGTGCCAGCTCACGCTATCAGGGGGACTTAGAGACCCAGTACTTC
CASSRYQGDLETQYF
>TRBV2|-|TRBJ1-2|-
TGTGCCAGCAGGCGGGACGGTAACTATGGCTACACCTTC
CASRRDGNYGYTF
>TRBV9|TRBD1|TRBJ2-7|-
TGTGCCAGCAGCCCCCGACAGGGATTCAACGAGCAGTACTTC
CASSPRQGFNEQYF
>TRBV7-8|-|TRBJ1-2|-
TGTGCCAGCAGCTTAGTACGGCTTAACTATGGCTACACCTTC
CASSLVRLNYGYTF
>TRBV5-1|-|TRBJ2-7|-
TGCGCCAGCAGCCTTGACGGGTACGAGCAGTACTTC
CASSLDGYEQYF
>TRBV5-1|-|TRBJ1-6|-
TGCGCCAGCAGCTTGGCAGGGAGCTCCTATAATTCACCCCTCCACTTT
CASSLAGSSYNSPLHF
>TRBV18|-|TRBJ1-5|-
TGTGCCAGCTCGCTTTCAGGGTCCTCAGTCACGAATCAGCCCCAGCATTTT
CASSLSGSSVTNQPQHF
>TRBV10-3|-|TRBJ2-7|-
TGTGCCATCAGTGATGGGAAGAGCTCCTACGAGCAGTACTTC
CAISDGKSSYEQYF
>TRBV6-5|-|TRBJ2-3|-
TGTGCCAGCAGTTATCAGGGGATAGATACGCAGTATTTT
CASSYQGIDTQYF
>TRBV20-1|-|TRBJ1-6|-
TGCAGTGCTAGTCATCCAGGAAACTATAATTCACCCCTCCACTTT
CSASHPGNYNSPLHF
>TRBV19|TRBD2|TRBJ2-3|-
TGTGCCAGTACAGCGGGGGGATCGACAGATACGCAGTATTTT
CASTAGGSTDTQYF
>TRBV12-3/TRBV12-4|-|TRBJ1-3|-
TGTGCCAGCAGTGAAAGCTCTGGAAACACCATATATTTT
CASSESSGNTIYF
>TRBV2|TRBD1|TRBJ1-1|-
TGTGCCAGCAAGCCTGAACAACAGGGGAAAGCTTTCTTT
CASKPEQQGKAFF
>TRBV7-9|-|TRBJ1-2|-
TGTGCCAGCAGTACCCAGGGTCGGTATGGCTACACCTTC
CASSTQGRYGYTF
>TRBV9|-|TRBJ2-5|-
TGTGCCAGCAGCGTAGATCGATTGGGTATCCAGTACTTC
CASSVDRLGIQYF
>TRBV6-1|-|TRBJ1-6|-
TGTGCCAGCAGTGAAGCGATTAATTCACCCCTCCACTTT
CASSEAINSPLHF
>TRBV7-2|-|TRBJ2-5|-
TGTGCCAGCAGCCCAGGGTCGGGCCGGGAGACCCAGTACTTC
CASSPGSGRETQYF
>TRBV5-1|TRBD1|TRBJ1-1|-
TGCGCCAGCAGCCCCGGGACAGGGCTTATCGGAGCTTTCTTT
CASSPGTGLIGAFF
>TRBV5-1|TRBD1|TRBJ1-2|-
TGCGCCAGCAAGCTGGGACAGAACTATGGCTACACCTTC
CASKLGQNYGYTF
>TRBV5-5|TRBD1|TRBJ2-7|-
TGTGCCAGCAGCTTCGGGACAGGGGAATTGGGCGAGCAGTACTTC
CASSFGTGELGEQYF
>TRBV6-6|-|TRBJ2-6|-
TGTGCCAGCAGTTACGACGGCTCTGGGGCCAACGTCCTGACTTTC
CASSYDGSGANVLTF
>TRBV7-9|TRBD2|TRBJ2-3|-
TGTGCCAGCAGCATCGGGACTAGCGGTAACACAGATACGCAGTATTTT
CASSIGTSGNTDTQYF
>TRBV7-3|TRBD1|TRBJ1-6|-
TGTGCCAGCAGCTTAACGCCTACAGGGGGTAATTCACCCCTCCACTTT
CASSLTPTGGNSPLHF
>TRBV12-5|-|TRBJ1-1|-
TGTGCTAGTGGTCAGTCACAGGGTTTGAACACTGAAGCTTTCTTT
CASGQSQGLNTEAFF
>TRBV18|-|TRBJ2-5|-
TGTGCCAGCTCACCAAGGACAACTGAGACCCAGTACTTC
CASSPRTTETQYF
>TRBV21-1|-|TRBJ2-7|-
TGTGCCAGCAGCAAGATGAGGCGGGGGCCTACCTACGAGCAGTACTTC
CASSKMRRGPTYEQYF
>TRBV5-1|-|TRBJ2-1|-
TGCGCCAGCAGCCAGGGACGACGGCCATCCTCCTACAATGAGCAGTTCTTC
CASSQGRRPSSYNEQFF
>TRBV9|-|TRBJ2-2|-
TGTGCCAGCAGCCCGCGCCGGGGGTCCGACACCGGGGAGCTGTTTTTT
CASSPRRGSDTGELFF
>TRBV6-5|-|TRBJ1-2|-
TGTGCCAGCAGTTACTCGACCGCTAACTATGGCTACACCTTC
CASSYSTANYGYTF
>TRBV7-2|-|TRBJ1-2|-
TGTGCCAGCAGCCAAACGTATTTGCTGGGTGGCTACACCTTC
CASSQTYLLGGYTF
>TRBV27|-|TRBJ1-1|-
TGTGCCAGCAGTTTATACGCAAACGACAGACGCACTGAAGCTTTCTTT
CASSLYANDRRTEAFF
>TRBV5-1|-|TRBJ2-1|-
TGCGCCAGCAGCCAGGACAAAGGATACAATGAGCAGTTCTTC
CASSQDKGYNEQFF
>TRBV18|-|TRBJ1-1|-
TGTGCCAGCTCACGGCAGGAATTGTTAATGAACACTGAAGCTTTCTTT
CASSRQELLMNTEAFF